This is a list of T cell receptor beta chains from one sample in a study of shared clonotypes between healthy human individuals. Repertoires were generated with immunoSEQ multiplex PCR, while TCRdb's copy carries only in-frame clones and drops some. The sample consists of roughly 2.6 million clones, roughly 92% of them appearing once. Sequencing used naive CD4+ T cells sorted from blood. The receptors stem from a man aged 18 to 30 in good health. CDR3s include the opening cysteine and the closing phenylalanine or tryptophan. D genes are given only for firm matches. Clone size is not always given. Where it is, it says once, few, many or a class for expanded clones.

v_gene: TRBV10-1
d_gene: NA
abundance: NA
j_gene: TRBJ2-5
CDR3aa: CASSSGQLQETQYF
CDR3nt: TGCGCCAGCAGCTCCGGACAGCTCCAAGAGACCCAGTACTTC

v_gene: TRBV7-9
d_gene: NA
abundance: NA
j_gene: TRBJ1-3
CDR3aa: CASSPLQGSNTIYF
CDR3nt: TGTGCCAGCAGCCCCCTACAGGGTTCAAACACCATATATTTT

v_gene: TRBV6-5
d_gene: NA
abundance: NA
j_gene: TRBJ1-1
CDR3aa: CASSYPGTSGEAFF
CDR3nt: TGTGCCAGCAGTTACCCCGGGACCTCGGGTGAAGCTTTCTTT

v_gene: TRBV6-5
d_gene: NA
abundance: few
j_gene: TRBJ1-5
CDR3aa: CASSPGRENQPQHF
CDR3nt: TGTGCCAGCAGCCCTGGAAGGGAAAATCAGCCCCAGCATTTT

v_gene: TRBV2
d_gene: TRBD1
abundance: NA
j_gene: TRBJ1-3
CDR3aa: CASRKTGSYSGNTIYF
CDR3nt: TGTGCCAGCAGGAAGACAGGGTCCTACTCTGGAAACACCATATATTTT

v_gene: TRBV18
d_gene: NA
abundance: NA
j_gene: TRBJ2-1
CDR3aa: CASSQRSEQFF
CDR3nt: TGTGCCAGCTCACAAAGATCGGAGCAGTTCTTC

v_gene: TRBV29-1
d_gene: TRBD1
abundance: NA
j_gene: TRBJ2-7
CDR3aa: CSVHSSGGGNEQYF
CDR3nt: TGCAGCGTCCACTCGTCAGGGGGCGGGAACGAGCAGTACTTC

v_gene: TRBV15
d_gene: NA
abundance: NA
j_gene: TRBJ2-7
CDR3aa: CATSRGGASTPYEQYF
CDR3nt: TGTGCCACCAGCAGAGGCGGTGCCTCAACCCCCTACGAGCAGTACTTC

v_gene: TRBV30
d_gene: TRBD2
abundance: NA
j_gene: TRBJ2-1
CDR3aa: CAFSGGAYNEQFF
CDR3nt: TGTGCCTTTAGCGGGGGGGCCTACAATGAGCAGTTCTTC

v_gene: TRBV5-1
d_gene: NA
abundance: NA
j_gene: TRBJ2-7
CDR3aa: CASSLSARATYEQYF
CDR3nt: TGCGCCAGCAGCTTGTCTGCAAGGGCCACCTACGAGCAGTACTTC

v_gene: TRBV5-4
d_gene: NA
abundance: NA
j_gene: TRBJ2-7
CDR3aa: CASRLAGTPSYEQYF
CDR3nt: TGTGCCAGCAGACTCGCCGGGACTCCTAGTTACGAGCAGTACTTC

v_gene: TRBV7-6
d_gene: NA
abundance: once
j_gene: TRBJ1-3
CDR3aa: CASSLKGAGNTIYF
CDR3nt: TGTGCCAGCAGCTTAAAAGGAGCCGGAAACACCATATATTTT

v_gene: TRBV19
d_gene: TRBD1
abundance: NA
j_gene: TRBJ1-2
CDR3aa: CASSIVETGGASRNYGYTF
CDR3nt: TGTGCCAGTAGTATAGTTGAGACAGGGGGCGCTTCCCGGAACTATGGCTACACCTTC

v_gene: TRBV11-3
d_gene: NA
abundance: NA
j_gene: TRBJ2-1
CDR3aa: CASSLDVNEQFF
CDR3nt: TGTGCCAGCAGCCTTGACGTTAATGAGCAGTTCTTC

v_gene: TRBV27
d_gene: TRBD1
abundance: NA
j_gene: TRBJ1-6
CDR3aa: CASSLGTGSSPLHF
CDR3nt: TGTGCCAGCAGTTTAGGGACAGGGTCGTCACCCCTCCACTTT

v_gene: TRBV15
d_gene: NA
abundance: NA
j_gene: TRBJ1-5
CDR3aa: CATSRGQAQPQHF
CDR3nt: TGTGCCACCAGCAGAGGCCAGGCACAGCCCCAGCATTTT

v_gene: TRBV18
d_gene: NA
abundance: once
j_gene: TRBJ2-4
CDR3aa: CASSPPTGLAKNIQYF
CDR3nt: TGTGCCAGCTCACCACCGACAGGACTAGCCAAAAACATTCAGTACTTC

v_gene: TRBV14
d_gene: NA
abundance: NA
j_gene: TRBJ2-7
CDR3aa: CASSQGGLDPYEQYF
CDR3nt: TGTGCCAGCAGCCAAGGAGGGTTGGACCCCTACGAGCAGTACTTC

v_gene: TRBV11-2
d_gene: TRBD2
abundance: NA
j_gene: TRBJ2-7
CDR3aa: CASGAVAGRNEQYF
CDR3nt: TGTGCCAGCGGGGCGGTAGCGGGGAGGAACGAGCAGTACTTC

v_gene: TRBV5-5
d_gene: TRBD1
abundance: NA
j_gene: TRBJ1-1
CDR3aa: CASSFGTGFGTEAFF
CDR3nt: TGTGCCAGCAGCTTTGGGACAGGGTTCGGCACTGAAGCTTTCTTT

v_gene: TRBV7-2
d_gene: NA
abundance: NA
j_gene: TRBJ2-3
CDR3aa: CASSLRLGGTDTQYF
CDR3nt: TGTGCCAGCAGCTTAAGACTAGGGGGCACAGATACGCAGTATTTT

v_gene: TRBV10-3
d_gene: TRBD1
abundance: few
j_gene: TRBJ1-6
CDR3aa: CAISEDRGNSPLHF
CDR3nt: TGTGCCATCAGTGAGGACAGGGGAAACTCACCCCTCCACTTT

v_gene: TRBV5-4
d_gene: TRBD2
abundance: NA
j_gene: TRBJ2-7
CDR3aa: CASSLGGLAASYEQYF
CDR3nt: TGTGCCAGCAGCTTGGGAGGACTAGCGGCGTCCTACGAGCAGTACTTC

v_gene: TRBV19
d_gene: NA
abundance: NA
j_gene: TRBJ1-2
CDR3aa: CASARGVYNYGYTF
CDR3nt: TGTGCCAGCGCTCGGGGGGTGTACAACTATGGCTACACCTTC

v_gene: TRBV7-2
d_gene: NA
abundance: NA
j_gene: TRBJ2-3
CDR3aa: CASSFYQITDTQYF
CDR3nt: TGTGCCAGCAGCTTTTATCAGATCACAGATACGCAGTATTTT

v_gene: TRBV19
d_gene: NA
abundance: NA
j_gene: TRBJ2-5
CDR3aa: CASSISRGGVETQYF
CDR3nt: TGTGCCAGTAGTATATCAAGGGGTGGGGTTGAGACCCAGTACTTC

v_gene: TRBV5-1
d_gene: NA
abundance: NA
j_gene: TRBJ2-2
CDR3aa: CASRPGGTTTSNTGELFF
CDR3nt: TGCGCCAGCCGCCCGGGGGGCACCACCACATCGAACACCGGGGAGCTGTTTTTT

v_gene: TRBV5-5
d_gene: TRBD1
abundance: NA
j_gene: TRBJ2-7
CDR3aa: CASSLWGQGIYEQYF
CDR3nt: TGTGCCAGCAGCTTATGGGGACAGGGCATCTACGAGCAGTACTTC

v_gene: TRBV2
d_gene: NA
abundance: NA
j_gene: TRBJ1-6
CDR3aa: CASSDDSSYNSPLHF
CDR3nt: TGTGCCAGCAGTGACGACAGTAGCTATAATTCACCCCTCCACTTT

v_gene: TRBV7-9
d_gene: TRBD1
abundance: NA
j_gene: TRBJ1-2
CDR3aa: CASSSADRGSTGYTF
CDR3nt: TGTGCCAGCAGCTCGGCAGACAGGGGTTCGACTGGCTACACCTTC

v_gene: TRBV2
d_gene: TRBD2
abundance: once
j_gene: TRBJ2-1
CDR3aa: CASSYSGRASGEQFF
CDR3nt: TGTGCCAGCAGCTATAGCGGGAGGGCCTCCGGTGAGCAGTTCTTC

v_gene: TRBV28
d_gene: NA
abundance: NA
j_gene: TRBJ2-3
CDR3aa: CASSPFRSTDTQYF
CDR3nt: TGTGCCAGCAGCCCCTTTCGGAGCACAGATACGCAGTATTTT

v_gene: TRBV18
d_gene: NA
abundance: NA
j_gene: TRBJ1-4
CDR3aa: CASSPGADGEKLFF
CDR3nt: TGTGCCAGCTCACCGGGGGCAGACGGTGAAAAACTGTTTTTT

v_gene: TRBV5-8
d_gene: TRBD2
abundance: NA
j_gene: TRBJ2-2
CDR3aa: CASSFMLSSGRATGELFF
CDR3nt: TGTGCCAGCAGCTTCATGCTATCTAGCGGGAGGGCCACCGGGGAGCTGTTTTTT

v_gene: TRBV4-1
d_gene: TRBD1
abundance: once
j_gene: TRBJ2-3
CDR3aa: CASTSSRDRGRTDTQYF
CDR3nt: TGCGCCAGCACCTCATCCCGGGACAGGGGGCGCACAGATACGCAGTATTTT

v_gene: TRBV6-1
d_gene: NA
abundance: NA
j_gene: TRBJ2-2
CDR3aa: CASSGQGYTGELFF
CDR3nt: TGTGCCAGCAGTGGCCAGGGCTACACCGGGGAGCTGTTTTTT

v_gene: TRBV19
d_gene: NA
abundance: NA
j_gene: TRBJ2-3
CDR3aa: CASSIVGRGSVDTQYF
CDR3nt: TGTGCCAGTAGTATTGTGGGCAGGGGTTCGGTAGATACGCAGTATTTT

v_gene: TRBV25-1
d_gene: NA
abundance: NA
j_gene: TRBJ2-7
CDR3aa: CASSDSLQQGGEQYF
CDR3nt: TGTGCCAGCAGCGACTCCTTGCAACAGGGAGGCGAGCAGTACTTC

v_gene: TRBV5-1
d_gene: NA
abundance: NA
j_gene: TRBJ2-3
CDR3aa: CASSLVGATDTQYF
CDR3nt: TGCGCCAGCAGCTTGGTCGGGGCAACAGATACGCAGTATTTT

v_gene: TRBV28
d_gene: NA
abundance: NA
j_gene: TRBJ2-3
CDR3aa: CASSLGSQDTQYF
CDR3nt: TGTGCCAGCAGTTTGGGGTCACAGGATACGCAGTATTTT

v_gene: TRBV6-5
d_gene: TRBD1
abundance: NA
j_gene: TRBJ2-7
CDR3aa: CASRGTGGSYEQYF
CDR3nt: TGTGCCAGCCGAGGGACAGGGGGCTCCTACGAGCAGTACTTC

v_gene: TRBV19
d_gene: NA
abundance: NA
j_gene: TRBJ1-6
CDR3aa: CASSIGDTTNSPLHF
CDR3nt: TGTGCCAGTAGTATTGGAGACACGACCAATTCACCCCTCCACTTT

v_gene: TRBV30
d_gene: TRBD2
abundance: NA
j_gene: TRBJ2-7
CDR3aa: CAWSRDTSGRAGEQYF
CDR3nt: TGTGCCTGGAGTCGAGATACTAGCGGGAGGGCAGGGGAGCAGTACTTC

v_gene: TRBV7-3
d_gene: NA
abundance: NA
j_gene: TRBJ2-1
CDR3aa: CASSPFGAKGVGNEQFF
CDR3nt: TGTGCCAGCAGCCCCTTTGGTGCTAAGGGAGTAGGCAATGAGCAGTTCTTC

v_gene: TRBV9
d_gene: NA
abundance: NA
j_gene: TRBJ2-7
CDR3aa: CASSPSSRWEQYF
CDR3nt: TGTGCCAGCAGCCCATCTTCTCGTTGGGAGCAGTACTTC

v_gene: TRBV19
d_gene: TRBD1
abundance: NA
j_gene: TRBJ2-7
CDR3aa: CASSIGTGFSYEQYF
CDR3nt: TGTGCCAGTAGCATTGGGACAGGCTTCTCCTACGAGCAGTACTTC

v_gene: TRBV19
d_gene: TRBD2
abundance: NA
j_gene: TRBJ2-3
CDR3aa: CASSIGTRGTRRYTQYF
CDR3nt: TGTGCCAGTAGTATTGGGACTAGGGGGACCAGGCGATATACGCAGTATTTT

v_gene: TRBV5-5
d_gene: TRBD1
abundance: NA
j_gene: TRBJ2-7
CDR3aa: CASSLGTGTGAYEQYF
CDR3nt: TGTGCCAGCAGCTTGGGCACCGGGACAGGAGCCTACGAGCAGTACTTC

v_gene: TRBV5-4
d_gene: TRBD2
abundance: NA
j_gene: TRBJ2-3
CDR3aa: CASSPPAGVTDTQYF
CDR3nt: TGTGCCAGCAGCCCCCCAGCGGGGGTCACAGATACGCAGTATTTT

v_gene: TRBV30
d_gene: TRBD1
abundance: NA
j_gene: TRBJ2-7
CDR3aa: CAWRGSQGLVYEQYF
CDR3nt: TGTGCCTGGAGAGGGTCACAGGGGTTAGTCTACGAGCAGTACTTC

v_gene: TRBV11-2
d_gene: TRBD1
abundance: NA
j_gene: TRBJ2-1
CDR3aa: CASSRNRGSSYNEQFF
CDR3nt: TGTGCCAGCAGCAGAAACAGGGGGAGCTCCTACAATGAGCAGTTCTTC

v_gene: TRBV4-1
d_gene: TRBD1
abundance: NA
j_gene: TRBJ2-3
CDR3aa: CASSRTGPSTDTQYF
CDR3nt: TGCGCCAGCAGCCGGACAGGGCCTAGCACAGATACGCAGTATTTT

v_gene: TRBV2
d_gene: NA
abundance: NA
j_gene: TRBJ2-4
CDR3aa: CASSPSEARGSKNIQYF
CDR3nt: TGTGCCAGCAGCCCCTCGGAGGCCCGGGGGTCCAAAAACATTCAGTACTTC

v_gene: TRBV6-1
d_gene: NA
abundance: NA
j_gene: TRBJ2-5
CDR3aa: CASSPGPWETQYF
CDR3nt: TGTGCCAGCTCACCGGGCCCCTGGGAGACCCAGTACTTC

v_gene: TRBV7-9
d_gene: NA
abundance: NA
j_gene: TRBJ2-1
CDR3aa: CASSLAFGSLNEQFF
CDR3nt: TGTGCCAGCAGCTTAGCTTTTGGGAGCCTCAATGAGCAGTTCTTC

v_gene: TRBV28
d_gene: NA
abundance: NA
j_gene: TRBJ1-2
CDR3aa: CASSSSGNYGYTF
CDR3nt: TGTGCCAGCAGTTCGTCGGGGAACTATGGCTACACCTTC

v_gene: TRBV25-1
d_gene: TRBD2
abundance: NA
j_gene: TRBJ2-2
CDR3aa: CASSEWGLAGENTGELFF
CDR3nt: TGTGCCAGCAGTGAATGGGGACTAGCGGGGGAGAACACCGGGGAGCTGTTTTTT

v_gene: TRBV6-5
d_gene: TRBD1
abundance: NA
j_gene: TRBJ2-5
CDR3aa: CASSRDRVVRETQYF
CDR3nt: TGTGCCAGCAGTCGCGACAGGGTGGTTAGAGAGACCCAGTACTTC

v_gene: TRBV18
d_gene: TRBD2
abundance: NA
j_gene: TRBJ2-2
CDR3aa: CASSPPERGSSGGELFF
CDR3nt: TGTGCCAGCTCACCACCGGAGCGGGGGTCCAGCGGCGGGGAGCTGTTTTTT

v_gene: TRBV7-9
d_gene: NA
abundance: NA
j_gene: TRBJ2-1
CDR3aa: CASSLDGLGSNEQFF
CDR3nt: TGTGCCAGCAGCTTAGATGGCCTAGGGAGTAATGAGCAGTTCTTC